This TCR beta chain came from a study of T cell responses to AZD1222 COVID-19 vaccine. Turning to the study itself: Pooled samples include second doses given at about 4 or 12 weeks.

Whole-study findings and limits: Spike-specific TCR breadth and depth went up after people got two AZD1222 doses. White British ancestry dominated among donors, who included more females, and clonal diversity was possibly underestimated.

The method was immunoSEQ multiplex PCR; TCRdb's version includes in-frame clones alone and lacks a portion of them. The sample yields approximately 120,000 clones, about nine tenths seen once. Comment on this clone: Its specificity is not known.

The material was peripheral blood, obtained on day 0 of AZD1222 vaccination. The TCR sequence derives from an adult in good health.

The CDR3 DNA is TGTGCCAGCTCCCCGGGTGTTGGAGGCGAGCTGTTTTTT. It yields the protein CASSPGVGGELFF. The chain couples TRBV18 to TRBJ2-2; D might be TRBD2 (5 bases). Germline CDR1 reads KGHSH; CDR2 reads LQKENI. Trimming cost V 6 bases and J 11 bases, with 16 bases left between them. This CDR3 spans 13 amino acids.